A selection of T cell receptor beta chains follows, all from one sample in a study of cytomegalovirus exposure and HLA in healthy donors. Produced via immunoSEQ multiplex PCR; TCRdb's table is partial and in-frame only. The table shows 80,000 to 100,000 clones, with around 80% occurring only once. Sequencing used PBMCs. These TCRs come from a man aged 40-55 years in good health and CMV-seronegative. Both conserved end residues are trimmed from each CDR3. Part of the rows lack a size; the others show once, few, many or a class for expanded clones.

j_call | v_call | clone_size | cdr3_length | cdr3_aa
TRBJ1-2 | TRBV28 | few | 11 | AVTGGTEFGYT
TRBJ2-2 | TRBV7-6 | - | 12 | ASSLAVNTGELF
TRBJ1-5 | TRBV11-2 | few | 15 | ASSLNLALVPGQPQH
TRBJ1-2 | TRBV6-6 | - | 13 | ASSYFPGQGVGYT
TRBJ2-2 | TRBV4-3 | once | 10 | ASGQGNGELF
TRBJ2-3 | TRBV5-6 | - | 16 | ASSHTGGGRGGEDTQY
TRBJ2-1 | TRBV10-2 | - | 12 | ASSDSGGLYEQF
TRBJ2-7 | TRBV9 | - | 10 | ASSKSGYEQY
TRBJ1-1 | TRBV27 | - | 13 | ASSRTGGRNTEAF
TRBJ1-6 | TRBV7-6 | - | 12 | ASSLQGLNSPLH
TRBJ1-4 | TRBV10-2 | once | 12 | ASQTGRGGEKLF
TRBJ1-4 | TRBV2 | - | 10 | ASRQGDEKLF
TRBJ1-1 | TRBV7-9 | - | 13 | ASSLELGLNTEAF
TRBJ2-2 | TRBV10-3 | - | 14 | AISEKRAPGAGELF
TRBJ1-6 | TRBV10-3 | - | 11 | AITREYNSPLH
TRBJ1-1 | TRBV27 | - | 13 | ASRILSTGLTEAF
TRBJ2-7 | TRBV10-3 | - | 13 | AIAPRQGSSYEQY
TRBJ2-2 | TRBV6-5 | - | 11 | ASGLLYTGELF
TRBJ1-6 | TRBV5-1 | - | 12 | ASNRQGLNSPLH
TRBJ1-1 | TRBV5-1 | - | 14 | ASSSTGTGRNTEAF
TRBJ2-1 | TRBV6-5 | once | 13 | ASRTTPSSYNEQF
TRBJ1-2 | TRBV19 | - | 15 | ASGRLFSDRGGYGYT
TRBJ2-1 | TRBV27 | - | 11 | ASTPGGYNEQF
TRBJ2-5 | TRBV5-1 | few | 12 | ASSPGTGQETQY
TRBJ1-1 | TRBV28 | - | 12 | ASIPLGQNTEAF
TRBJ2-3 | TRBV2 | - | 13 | ASADRPTSTDTQY
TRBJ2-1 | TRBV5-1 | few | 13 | ASSLVRGEYNEQF
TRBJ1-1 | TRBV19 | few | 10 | ASRGRYAEAF
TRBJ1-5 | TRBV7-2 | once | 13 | ASSLSAGSNQPQH
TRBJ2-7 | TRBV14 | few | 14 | ASSQPTRDKTYEQY
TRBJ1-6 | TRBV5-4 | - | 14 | ASSLAHQRYNSPLH
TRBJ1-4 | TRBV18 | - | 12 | ASSPRDSNEKLF
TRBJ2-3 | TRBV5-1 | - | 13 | ASSLGGDRTDTQY
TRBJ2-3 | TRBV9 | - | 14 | ASSVVSPEIPDTQY
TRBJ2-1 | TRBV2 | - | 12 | ASNSGGGSNEQF
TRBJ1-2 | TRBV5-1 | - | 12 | ASSLSGRSYGYT
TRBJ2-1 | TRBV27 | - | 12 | ASSPQTGFGEQF
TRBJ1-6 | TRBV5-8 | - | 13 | ASGAGRQGFSPLH
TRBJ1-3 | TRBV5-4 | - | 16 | ASSLSGRTGRSGNTIY
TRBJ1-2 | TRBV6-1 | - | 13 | ASSEGQGTNYGYT
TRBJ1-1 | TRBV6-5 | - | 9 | ASSFRGMAF
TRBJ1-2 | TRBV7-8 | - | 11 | ASSLTGSHGYT
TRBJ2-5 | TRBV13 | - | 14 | ASSPLGSGGAETQY
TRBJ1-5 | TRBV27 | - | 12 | ASSLSLGDQPQH
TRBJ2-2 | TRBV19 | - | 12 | ASRGQINTGELF
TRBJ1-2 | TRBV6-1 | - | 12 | ASSPAGENYGYT
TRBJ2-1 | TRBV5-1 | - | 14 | ASSLASGGPYNEQF
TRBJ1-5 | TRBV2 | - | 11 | ASLRGRTQPQH
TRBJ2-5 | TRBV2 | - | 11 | ASMRGGQETQY
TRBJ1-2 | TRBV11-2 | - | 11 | ASSLSGWNGYT
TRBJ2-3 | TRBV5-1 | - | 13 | ASSLQGGGTDTQY
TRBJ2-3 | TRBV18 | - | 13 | ASSPDRAVGDTQY